Sequencing of this TCR beta chain was carried out in a study of patients with pleural tuberculosis (TCRdb year 2014). This sample was sequenced with an Illumina Genome Analyzer IIx. In-frame beta chains were kept once TCRdb had trimmed the public reads at Q25 with fastp and called clones with MiXCR. Rows with one shared CDR3 protein collapse into an entry with the most common genes and DNA. This sample lists some 48,000 distinct CDR3 sequences; about 7.3% were detected once. The leading ten clones occupy 16% of the sample. From the cysteine through the phenylalanine, the CDR3 covers 13 amino acids. Only the CDR3 part of the read is kept: 39 bases, read in frame from the first base. V is pruned by 4 bases and J by 2 bases, leaving 2 bases of the junction without a gene match. The germline V gene encodes CDR1 MNHEY and CDR2 SVGAGI. At least ten counts were recorded for this clonotype. No antigen is known for it. Within one base of it there is no much larger clone, and no base qualities were kept.

This TCR was sampled from a human donor with pleural tuberculosis. The chain is encoded by TRBV6-5 joined to TRBJ2-7; TRBD1 fits 7 bases in the junction. The DNA sequence follows: TGTGCCAGCAGTTGGGGGACAGCCTACGAGCAGTACTTC. Its translation reads: CASSWGTAYEQYF.